These 3 T cell receptor beta chains originate from one sample sequenced in a study of human T cells and chemical hapten exposure. In TCRdb, the RACE reads were re-called with MiXCR into one record per CDR3 protein. The sample comprises under 95,000 distinct CDR3 sequences, around 9% of which are singletons, and approximately 2.9% rests with the top ten. The time point: healthy volunteer bleed at 2 weeks. It was from unfractionated whole blood that total RNA was extracted. Sequencing used whole blood. These receptors came from a female donor in good health. Some clones in this sample may be carry-over from other donors' samples.

This clonotype came up a few times. V gene TRBV2 combines with J gene TRBJ2-1, with D tentatively TRBD1 or TRBD2 (8 bases each). The V gene's germline CDR1 is SNHLY and CDR2 FYNNEI. The CDR3 runs 15 residues. Between the trimmed V and J ends, which lost 6 bases and 7 bases, there was a span of 19 bases. For the CDR3, the DNA is TGTGCCAGCAGAGCGGACAGGGCGGGGGGAAATGAGCAGTTCTTC. Amino acids: CASRADRAGGNEQFF.

The table lists this clonotype with a few counts. V usage is TRBV6-6 and J usage is TRBJ1-2, with D unclear. Trimming pared 4 bases from V and 6 bases from J, leaving 15 bases between. The CDR3 contains 14 residues. The V gene's germline CDR1 is MNHNY and CDR2 SVGAGI (reference sequence). The CDR3 nucleotides read TGTGCCAGCAGTTCCCCAATTATAAGTGATGGCTACACCTTC. Its protein is CASSSPIISDGYTF.

This clonotype was observed many times. The V gene is TRBV27, the J gene TRBJ1-5, with D perhaps TRBD1 (6 bases). The germline V gene has CDR1 MNHEY and CDR2 SMNVEV (reference sequence). This CDR3 spans 16 amino acids. V was clipped by 0 bases and J by 6 bases, with 15 bases between them. CDR3 nucleotides: TGTGCCAGCAGTTTATCCGCCAGGGGTAGAGGTCAGCCCCAGCATTTT. Residues: CASSLSARGRGQPQHF.